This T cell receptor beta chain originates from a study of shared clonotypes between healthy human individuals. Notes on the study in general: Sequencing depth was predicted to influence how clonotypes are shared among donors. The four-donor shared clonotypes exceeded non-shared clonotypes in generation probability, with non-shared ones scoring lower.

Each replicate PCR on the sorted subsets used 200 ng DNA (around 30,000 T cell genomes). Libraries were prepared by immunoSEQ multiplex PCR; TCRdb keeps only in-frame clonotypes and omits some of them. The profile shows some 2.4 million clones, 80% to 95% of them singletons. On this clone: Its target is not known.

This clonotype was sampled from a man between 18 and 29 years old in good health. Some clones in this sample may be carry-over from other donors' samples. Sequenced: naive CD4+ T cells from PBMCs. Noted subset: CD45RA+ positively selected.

CDR3 in DNA: TGTGCCATCCAGGTTCCCCGTCAGCCCCAGCATTTT. Its translation: CAIQVPRQPQHF. The chain employs TRBV19 and TRBJ1-5; D gene unclear. The V and J ends lost 10 bases and 6 bases respectively, with 13 bases between them. The CDR3 length is 12 residues. CDR1 is LNHDA, CDR2 SQIVND, per germline (reference sequence).